The clone carrying this TCR beta chain has just a few counts. What it binds is not known. V shed 5 bases and J 7 bases; nucleotides not matched to a gene: 6. CDR3 length equals 15 residues. Germline V gene sequence: CDR1 SGHDN, CDR2 FVKESK. The data derive from a study of cytotoxic CD8 clonotypes in ibrutinib-treated CLL. Study observations and caveats: Public clonotypes showed up rarely, and on treatment they shrank or held steady.

Libraries were prepared by immunoSEQ multiplex PCR; TCRdb keeps only in-frame clonotypes and omits some of them. In the table there are around 330,000 clones, roughly 71% of which are singletons. The V and J genes are TRBV14 and TRBJ1-6; 9 positions match TRBD1. The source material was PBMCs, sampled after 36 months of ibrutinib treatment. This TCR was sampled from a human donor with chronic lymphocytic leukemia. Written as DNA, the CDR3 is TGTGCCAGCAGCAATAGACAGGGGGTGAATTCACCCCTCCACTTT. Amino acids: CASSNRQGVNSPLHF.